One sample yielded the 6 T cell receptor beta chains listed below, sequenced in a study of radiotherapy plus CTLA-4 blockade in lung cancer. The table came from immunoSEQ multiplex PCR; TCRdb's copy has only in-frame clones and leaves some out. The sample carries 50,000 to 65,000 clones, 70% to 80% recorded once. Material: peripheral blood, obtained from a patient treated with radiotherapy plus ipilimumab. The receptors come from a human donor with non-small cell lung cancer who had a complete response to radiotherapy plus ipilimumab.

The V and J genes are TRBV30 and TRBJ1-5; 7 positions agree with TRBD1. CDR3 size: 15 residues. J was trimmed by 7 bases and V by 1 base; bases with no gene match: 10. The germline CDR1 and CDR2 sequences are GTSNPN and SVGIG (reference sequence). The CDR3 loop reads CAWSGRQGKEQPQHF. DNA of the CDR3: TGTGCCTGGAGTGGGCGACAGGGTAAAGAGCAGCCCCAGCATTTT.

The chain recombines TRBV6-5 with TRBJ1-5; 7 nucleotides line up with TRBD1. The CDR3 is 14 amino acids. Trimming removed 6 bases from V and 1 base from J; junction bases left unmatched: 3. In germline, CDR1 is MNHEY, CDR2 SVGAGI. The CDR3 DNA reads TGTGCCAGCAGACGACAGGGAAGCAATCAGCCCCAGCATTTT. This gives the protein CASRRQGSNQPQHF.

The rearrangement uses TRBV7-9 and TRBJ1-2; D perhaps matches TRBD1 (6 bases). Trimming cost V 4 bases and J 8 bases, with 17 bases left between them. CDR1 SEHNR and CDR2 FQNEAQ come from the germline V gene (reference sequence). The CDR3 has 14 amino acids. The CDR3 protein is CASSSNYRVYGYTF. The DNA for the CDR3 is TGTGCCAGCAGCTCCAATTACAGGGTCTACGGCTACACCTTC.

V and J are TRBV7-2 and TRBJ1-4; TRBD1 matches at 7 bases. The V segment lost 3 bases and the J segment 7 bases; nucleotides outside the gene matches: 11. The V gene's germline CDR1 is SGHTA and CDR2 FQGNSA. The CDR3 is 16 residues long. In DNA form, the CDR3 reads TGTGCCAGCAGCTTGATACAGGGGCAAGTCCGTGAAAAACTGTTTTTT. It codes for CASSLIQGQVREKLFF.

The chain combines TRBV5-1 with TRBJ1-4; D remains unclear. Germline V gene lookup returns CDR1 SGHRS and CDR2 YFSETQ. The CDR3 runs to 13 residues. V was cut by 0 bases and J by 12 bases, with 12 bases left in between. The CDR3 loop reads CASSLAPETQLFF. As DNA, the CDR3 is TGCGCCAGCAGCTTGGCCCCAGAGACACAACTGTTTTTT. The full variable domain, with the rest looked up from reference TRBV5-1 and TRBJ1-4, is KAGVTQTPRYLIKTRGQQVTLSCSPISGHRSVSWYQQTPGQGLQFLFEYFSETQRNKGNFPGRFSGRQFSNSRSEMNVSTLELGDSALYLCASSLAPETQLFFGSGTQLSVL.

This chain uses TRBV7-8 with TRBJ1-2; 8 bases map to TRBD1. The CDR3 totals 13 residues. CDR1 SGHVS and CDR2 FQNEAQ come from the germline V gene. Germline trimming cut 5 bases from V and 4 bases from J; bases unmatched to any gene: 3. CDR3 in amino acids: CASSEDRVYGYTF. The DNA of the CDR3 is TGTGCCAGCAGCGAGGACAGGGTCTATGGCTACACCTTC.